The 22 T cell receptor beta chains listed next were all sequenced from one sample in a study of shared clonotypes between healthy human individuals. Repertoires were generated with immunoSEQ multiplex PCR, while TCRdb's copy carries only in-frame clones and drops some. The table includes about 2.4 million clones, over 85% detected once. The sequenced sample was naive CD4+ T cells from PBMCs. Noted subset: CD45RA+ positively selected. These receptors were taken from a man aged 18 to 30 in good health. Some clones in this sample may be carry-over from other donors' samples.

V gene TRBV6-6 combines with J gene TRBJ1-3; D is unclear. V lost 7 bases, J lost 4 bases, and 11 bases lay in between. The CDR3 is 13 residues long. Germline V lookup: CDR1 MNHNY, CDR2 SVGAGI (reference sequence). The CDR3 loop reads CASKDPGGNTIYF. The CDR3 nucleotides read TGTGCCAGCAAAGACCCGGGGGGAAACACCATATATTTT.

This clone was detected once. The rearrangement uses TRBV11-3 and TRBJ2-2; no reliable D call. V was shortened by 5 bases and J by 3 bases, with 16 bases between the two germline ends. The CDR3 is 16 residues long. In germline, CDR1 is SGHNT, CDR2 YENEEA. The CDR3 bases are TGTGCCAGCAGCCCTCTGGGCCCTCTCTACACCGGGGAGCTGTTTTTT. It yields the protein CASSPLGPLYTGELFF.

This clone was observed once. The CDR3 DNA sequence: TGTGCCAGCATGAGGGTTTTCGAGACCCAGTACTTC. Its protein product is CASMRVFETQYF. The V gene is TRBV6-1, the J gene TRBJ2-5, with a possible D match to TRBD2 (5 bases). The CDR3 has 12 residues. Per the germline V gene, CDR1 is MNHNS and CDR2 is SASEGT. V was cut by 7 bases and J by 5 bases, with 11 bases left in between.

This clone occurred once. The V and J genes are TRBV5-6 and TRBJ1-6, with unresolved D. This CDR3 spans 13 amino acids. Germline CDR1 and CDR2: SGHDT and YYEEEE. V lost 0 bases and J 8 bases, leaving 6 bases between the germline ends. CDR3 in amino acids: CASSLDNDSPLHF. The CDR3 coding sequence is TGTGCCAGCAGCTTGGACAACGATTCACCCCTCCACTTT.

The chain joins TRBV5-5 to TRBJ2-7; 10 bases match TRBD2. The ends lost 2 bases at V and 5 bases at J; junction bases unmatched: 13. This CDR3 is 17 amino acids long. Germline V gives CDR1 SGHKS, CDR2 YYEKEE (reference sequence). The CDR3 bases are TGTGCCAGCAGCTTAGTTTCTAGCGGGAGCATGACCCACGAGCAGTACTTC. It codes for CASSLVSSGSMTHEQYF.

The rearrangement uses TRBV27 and TRBJ1-1, with D unclear. Trimming left V 6 bases short and J 5 bases short, with 16 bases between. The germline V gene has CDR1 MNHEY and CDR2 SMNVEV (reference sequence). The CDR3 runs 14 residues. The CDR3 protein is CASSLRVSVTEAFF. CDR3 sequence (DNA): TGTGCCAGCAGCCTTAGGGTTTCCGTTACTGAAGCTTTCTTT.

The rearrangement links TRBV11-2 to TRBJ2-1, with a possible D match to TRBD1 (5 bases). The CDR3 runs to 12 residues. The ends were cut back, 5 bases at V and 10 bases at J, with 12 bases in the middle. CDR1 is SGHAT and CDR2 is FQNNGV in the germline V gene. CDR3 residues: CASSLAKGEQFF. The DNA for the CDR3 is TGTGCCAGCAGCCTCGCGAAGGGGGAGCAGTTCTTC.

This clone was seen a single time. The chain uses TRBV7-6 and TRBJ2-1, with TRBD2 matching over 10 bases. From germline, CDR1 is SGHVS and CDR2 FNYEAQ. Germline trimming cut 5 bases from V and 7 bases from J; bases unmatched to any gene: 11. The CDR3 is 16 residues long. The CDR3: CASSGLSGRAWNEQFF. The CDR3 region has the DNA TGTGCCAGCAGCGGGTTGAGCGGGAGGGCCTGGAATGAGCAGTTCTTC.

This chain connects TRBV28 to TRBJ2-7; no clear D gene. The CDR3 runs 12 residues. Trimming took 3 bases from V and 6 from J, leaving 9 bases between them. Germline CDR1 is MDHEN and CDR2 is SYDVKM. The CDR3 bases are TGTGCCAGCAGTTTTAGTGGGGTCGAGCAGTACTTC. Its protein product is CASSFSGVEQYF.

This sequence joins TRBV19 and TRBJ1-2; TRBD1 might be the D (5 bases). The CDR3 totals 14 residues. Germline CDR1 is LNHDA and CDR2 is SQIVND (reference sequence). The germline V and J ends were trimmed by 1 base and 4 bases, with 10 bases remaining between them. Written as DNA, the CDR3 is TGTGCCAGTAGTATAGTAAGGGGAGGCTATGGCTACACCTTC. It yields the protein CASSIVRGGYGYTF.

V and J are TRBV5-4 and TRBJ2-2; 12 bases are shared with TRBD2. The CDR3 has 17 amino acids. Germline-derived CDR1 and CDR2 are SGHNT and YYREEE (reference sequence). With 4 bases clipped from V and 7 bases from J, the junction kept 11 bases outside the gene matches. As DNA, the CDR3 is TGTGCCAGCAGCGGTAGGACTAGCGGGAACGTTGGCGGGGAGCTGTTTTTT. As protein: CASSGRTSGNVGGELFF.

The rearrangement uses TRBV10-3 and TRBJ2-1; TRBD2 matches at 13 bases. This CDR3 comprises 16 residues. Germline V CDR1 and CDR2: ENHRY, SYGVKD. J was trimmed by 8 bases and V by 5 bases; bases with no gene match: 9. CDR3 residues: CAISTIGLAGVDEQFF. In nucleotides, the CDR3 is TGTGCCATCAGTACCATAGGACTAGCGGGAGTAGATGAGCAGTTCTTC.

This clone was seen just once. Here the CDR3 DNA reads TGCGCCAGCAGCCAAGGGCTACAGGGAAGCAATCAGCCCCAGCATTTT. Amino acid sequence: CASSQGLQGSNQPQHF. The chain joins TRBV4-1 to TRBJ1-5; TRBD1 is a possible D gene (6 bases). Germline CDR1 and CDR2: MGHRA and YSYEKL. The ends were cut back, 1 base at V and 1 base at J, with 11 bases in the middle. This CDR3 contains 16 residues.

As concerns this clone: Other DNA sequences in this sample translate to the same CDR3. This chain connects TRBV11-2 to TRBJ2-5; 8 positions agree with TRBD2. V gave up 2 bases and J gave up 1 base; unmatched junction bases: 6. From germline, CDR1 is SGHAT and CDR2 FQNNGV. This CDR3 has 16 residues. The chain's CDR3 is CASSLLPSGFQETQYF. The DNA for the CDR3 is TGTGCCAGCAGCTTACTTCCTAGCGGGTTCCAAGAGACCCAGTACTTC.

The V gene is TRBV5-1, the J gene TRBJ2-1, with D perhaps matching TRBD1 (5 bases). Germline CDR1 reads SGHRS; CDR2 reads YFSETQ. V gave up 3 bases and J gave up 8 bases, with 15 bases separating them. This CDR3 region has 14 residues. CDR3 protein: CASSSRDLKDEQFF. Written as DNA, the CDR3 is TGCGCCAGCAGCTCCAGGGATCTTAAGGATGAGCAGTTCTTC.

Concerning this clone: The sample carries other DNA sequences with the same CDR3. The gene calls are TRBV6-1 and TRBJ2-2; D unclear. The CDR3 runs 14 residues. CDR1 MNHNS and CDR2 SASEGT come from the germline V gene. Trimming removed 6 bases at V and 0 bases at J, with 8 bases between. CDR3 sequence (DNA): TGTGCCAGCAGGGTCGGACCGAACACCGGGGAGCTGTTTTTT. Translated: CASRVGPNTGELFF.

Notes on this clone: Different DNA sequences within this sample yield the same CDR3. The chain carries TRBV7-3 and TRBJ2-3; 14 bases fit TRBD2. The V and J ends lost 2 bases and 6 bases, in that order; junction bases with no gene match: 4. The CDR3 is 16 residues long. Germline V gene data show CDR1 as SGHTA and CDR2 as FQGTGA. The CDR3 loop is CASSLGLAGGSDTQYF. The CDR3 DNA reads as TGTGCCAGCAGCTTAGGACTAGCGGGAGGTTCGGATACGCAGTATTTT.

A note on this clone: In the same sample, other DNA sequences code for this CDR3. The chain couples TRBV15 to TRBJ2-3; unclear D gene. Trimming left V 1 base short and J 5 bases short, with 4 bases between. The CDR3 covers 12 residues. Germline V CDR1 and CDR2: LNHNV, YYDKDF (reference sequence). In DNA form, the CDR3 reads TGTGCCACCAGCAGAGGAGGAGATACGCAGTATTTT. Its translation: CATSRGGDTQYF.

The chain combines TRBV7-2 with TRBJ2-1; 8 nucleotides match TRBD2. With V trimmed by 6 bases and J by 10 bases, 14 bases remained unmatched. The CDR3 contains 15 residues. CDR1 and CDR2 (germline): SGHTA, FQGNSA. CDR3: CASRPTSGRAAEQFF. The CDR3 DNA sequence: TGTGCCAGCAGGCCTACGTCCGGGAGGGCGGCGGAGCAGTTCTTC.

The chain uses TRBV7-2 and TRBJ2-5, with D maybe TRBD1 (6 bases). V dropped 0 bases and J dropped 5 bases, with 13 bases sitting between them. This CDR3 is built from 15 residues. From germline, CDR1 is SGHTA and CDR2 FQGNSA. The CDR3 nucleotides are TGTGCCAGCAGCTTAGCTGGGGGCCCGACTGAGACCCAGTACTTC. Its translation: CASSLAGGPTETQYF.

The chain is built from TRBV5-1 and TRBJ1-3; 9 nucleotides line up with TRBD1. The CDR3 spans 14 residues. V lost 6 bases and J lost 2; bases outside the gene matches: 3. The germline CDR1 and CDR2 sequences are SGHRS and YFSETQ. CDR3 DNA sequence: TGCGCCAGCAAACAGGGGGCAACTGGAAACACCATATATTTT. Protein product: CASKQGATGNTIYF.

V and J are TRBV2 and TRBJ1-4, with D possibly being TRBD1 (6 bases). Deletions cut 1 base from V and 4 bases from J, with 13 bases between. In germline, CDR1 is SNHLY, CDR2 FYNNEI. This CDR3 spans 16 amino acids. This CDR3 is CASSEVGRGFNEKLFF. The CDR3 DNA sequence: TGTGCCAGCAGTGAAGTGGGCAGGGGTTTTAATGAAAAACTGTTTTTT.